This T cell receptor beta chain was retrieved from a study of blood T cells in healthy people across ages. Sample-barcoded 5' priming and a J-beta primer mix drove a second PCR of about 6 to 12 cycles. TCRdb reprocessed the 5' RACE reads via MiXCR and lists one record per CDR3 protein. The profile covers under 1,000,000 distinct CDR3 sequences, with under 40% appearing a single time and roughly 13% taken by the ten largest. Study outcomes and limitations: With age, beta diversity per million T cells declined roughly linearly, significantly by 30 to 50. Long-lived donors carried more naive CD4+ cells and greater diversity than aged donors.

Regarding this clonotype: The antigen is unknown.

The CDR3 loop spans 16 amino acids. From germline, CDR1 is LGHNA and CDR2 YNFKEQ. V lost 0 bases and J 7 bases, leaving 19 bases between the germline ends. Sequenced sample: blood. The TCR comes from a man between 18 and 35 years old in good health. The rearrangement joins TRBV4-2 to TRBJ2-7, with a weak D call TRBD1 (5 bases). The CDR3: CASSQDSGANYNEQYF. In DNA, the CDR3 is TGTGCCAGCAGCCAAGACAGTGGGGCTAACTACAATGAGCAGTACTTC.